The 5 T cell receptor beta chains below were found in one sample sequenced in a study of cytomegalovirus exposure and HLA in healthy donors. This table comes from immunoSEQ multiplex PCR, and its TCRdb copy is limited to in-frame clones, with some not included. This sample has about 110,000 clones, with approximately 94% found just once. The sequenced sample was PBMCs. Receptors were obtained from a woman aged 18-35 years in good health and CMV-seronegative.

The chain employs TRBV28 and TRBJ2-5; 13 positions agree with TRBD2. CDR3 length: 15 residues. Germline loops: CDR1 MDHEN, CDR2 SYDVKM. J was trimmed by 4 bases and V by 6 bases; bases with no gene match: 5. CDR3 sequence: CASRRRTSGGETQYF. CDR3 nucleotide sequence: TGTGCCAGCAGGAGAAGGACTAGCGGGGGAGAGACCCAGTACTTC.

This chain uses TRBV4-1 with TRBJ2-7, with D perhaps TRBD2 (5 bases). V was shortened by 1 base and J by 5 bases, with 12 bases between the two germline ends. The CDR3 runs to 14 residues. Per germline, CDR1 MGHRA and CDR2 YSYEKL. CDR3 nucleotides: TGCGCCAGCAGCCAAGGAGGGAGCGCGGACGAGCAGTACTTC. Amino acids: CASSQGGSADEQYF.

CDR3 bases: TGTGCCACCAGCGGGACTCCTCAGACCCTCTCTGGGGCCAACGTCCTGACTTTC. Protein sequence: CATSGTPQTLSGANVLTF. The gene calls are TRBV15 and TRBJ2-6, with D possibly matching TRBD2 (6 bases). Trimming took 5 bases from V and 0 from J, leaving 17 bases between them. The CDR3 has 18 amino acids. Germline assignment: CDR1 LNHNV and CDR2 YYDKDF (reference sequence).

This clone occurred once. V is TRBV19 and J is TRBJ1-2; 7 positions agree with TRBD1. The germline V gene encodes CDR1 LNHDA and CDR2 SQIVND (reference sequence). The ends lost 5 bases at V and 4 bases at J; junction bases unmatched: 19. This CDR3 has 18 amino acids. The CDR3 DNA reads TGTGCCAGTAGTTCTCATTTCGGCGGGACAGATATGACCTATGGCTACACCTTC. As protein: CASSSHFGGTDMTYGYTF.

The chain couples TRBV2 to TRBJ2-5; 7 bases align to TRBD1. V trimming: 5 bases; J trimming: 5 bases; junction bases outside the gene matches: 14. In germline, CDR1 is SNHLY, CDR2 FYNNEI. The CDR3 is made up of 16 amino acids. CDR3 amino acids: CASSRPGTAEGETQYF. The CDR3 DNA sequence: TGTGCCAGCAGTAGACCTGGGACAGCGGAAGGGGAGACCCAGTACTTC.